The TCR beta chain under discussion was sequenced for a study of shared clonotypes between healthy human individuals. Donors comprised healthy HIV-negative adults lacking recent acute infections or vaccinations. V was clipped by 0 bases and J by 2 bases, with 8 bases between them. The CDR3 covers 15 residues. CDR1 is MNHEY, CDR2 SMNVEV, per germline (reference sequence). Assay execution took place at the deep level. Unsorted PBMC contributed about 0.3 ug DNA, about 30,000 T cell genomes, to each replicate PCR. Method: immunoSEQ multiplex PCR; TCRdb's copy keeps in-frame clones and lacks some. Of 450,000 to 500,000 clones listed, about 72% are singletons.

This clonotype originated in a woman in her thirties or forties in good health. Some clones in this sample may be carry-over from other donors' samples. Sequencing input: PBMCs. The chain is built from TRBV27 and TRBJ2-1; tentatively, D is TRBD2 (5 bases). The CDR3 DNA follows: TGTGCCAGCAGTTTATCCCGCGGGCCCTACAATGAGCAGTTCTTC. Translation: CASSLSRGPYNEQFF.